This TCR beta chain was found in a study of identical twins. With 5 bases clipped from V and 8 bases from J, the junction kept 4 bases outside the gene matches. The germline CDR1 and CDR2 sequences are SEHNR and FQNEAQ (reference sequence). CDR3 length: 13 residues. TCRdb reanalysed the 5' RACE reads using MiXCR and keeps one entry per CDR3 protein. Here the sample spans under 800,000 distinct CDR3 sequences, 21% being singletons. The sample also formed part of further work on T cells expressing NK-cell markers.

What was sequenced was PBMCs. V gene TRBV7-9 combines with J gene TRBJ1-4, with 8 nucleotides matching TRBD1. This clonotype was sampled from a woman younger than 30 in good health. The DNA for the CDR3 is TGTGCCAGCAGCGGACAGGGCGGAGAAAAACTGTTTTTT. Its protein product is CASSGQGGEKLFF.